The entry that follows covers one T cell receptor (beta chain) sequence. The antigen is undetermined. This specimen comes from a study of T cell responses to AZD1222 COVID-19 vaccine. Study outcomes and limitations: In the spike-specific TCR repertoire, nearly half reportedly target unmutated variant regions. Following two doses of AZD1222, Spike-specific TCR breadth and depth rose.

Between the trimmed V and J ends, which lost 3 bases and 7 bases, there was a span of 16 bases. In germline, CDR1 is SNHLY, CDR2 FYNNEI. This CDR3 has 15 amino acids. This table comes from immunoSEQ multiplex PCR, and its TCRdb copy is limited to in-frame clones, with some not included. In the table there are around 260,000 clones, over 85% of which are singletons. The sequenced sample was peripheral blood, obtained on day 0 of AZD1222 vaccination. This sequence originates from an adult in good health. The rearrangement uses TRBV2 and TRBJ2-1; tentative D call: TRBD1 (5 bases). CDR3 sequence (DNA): TGTGCCAGCAGTGACTCTCCAGGGAAGATGAATGAGCAGTTCTTC. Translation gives CASSDSPGKMNEQFF.